This paragraph reports one TCR beta chain. The data stem from a study of T cells in localized non-small cell lung cancer. Assay used: immunoSEQ multiplex PCR; TCRdb lists only in-frame clones, some missing. Seen here are some 33,000 clones, 91% observed once, and the top ten hold approximately 5.3%. Germline CDR1 reads MNHNS; CDR2 reads SASEGT. Unmatched junction bases numbered 9, after V lost 7 bases and J lost 4 bases. The CDR3 extends over 15 amino acids. This TCR derives from a man aged 35-69 years with stage II lung adenocarcinoma. The source material was PBMCs, sampled before any cancer treatment. The chain has TRBV6-1 and TRBJ2-3; 9 bases map to TRBD1. The DNA of the CDR3 is TGTGCCAGCACCAACGGGGGACAGGGTGCAGATACGCAGTATTTT. Translating gives CASTNGGQGADTQYF.